This T cell receptor beta chain is drawn from a study of identifying expanded T cells in peripheral blood. This table comes from immunoSEQ multiplex PCR, and its TCRdb copy is limited to in-frame clones, with some not included. In the table there are over 65,000 clones, roughly 90% of which are singletons. This clone was seen a few times. Its specificity is unknown. Study-level results: Clone count variance between two-week samples rose with total template count. Differentially abundant clones: roughly 1.2 between replicates, 15 to 17 at approximately two weeks, approximately 18 at four.

Trimming took 0 bases from V and 5 from J, leaving 13 bases between them. Germline CDR1 is MGHDK and CDR2 is SYGVNS. The CDR3 sequence is 15 residues long. This sequence joins TRBV25-1 and TRBJ1-2, with D maybe TRBD1 (6 bases). This sequence originates from a person between 18 and 70 years old in good health. Input material: blood. CDR3 sequence: CASSEYQQGGYGYTF. The CDR3 nucleotides read TGTGCCAGCAGTGAATACCAACAGGGCGGGTATGGCTACACCTTC.